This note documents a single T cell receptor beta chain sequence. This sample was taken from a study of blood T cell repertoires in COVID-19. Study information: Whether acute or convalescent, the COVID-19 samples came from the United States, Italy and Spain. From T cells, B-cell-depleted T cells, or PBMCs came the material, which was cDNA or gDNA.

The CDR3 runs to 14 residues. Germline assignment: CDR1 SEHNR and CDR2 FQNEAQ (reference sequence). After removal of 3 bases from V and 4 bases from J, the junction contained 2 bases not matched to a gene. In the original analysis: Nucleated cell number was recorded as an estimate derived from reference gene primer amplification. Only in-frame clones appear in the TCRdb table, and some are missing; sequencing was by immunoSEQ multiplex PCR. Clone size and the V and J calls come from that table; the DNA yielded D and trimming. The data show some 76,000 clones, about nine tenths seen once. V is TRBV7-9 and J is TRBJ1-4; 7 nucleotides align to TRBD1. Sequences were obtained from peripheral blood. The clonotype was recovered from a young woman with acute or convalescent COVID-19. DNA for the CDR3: TGTGCCAGCAGCTTGGGGACAGTTAATGAAAAACTGTTTTTT. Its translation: CASSLGTVNEKLFF.